The 16 T cell receptor beta chains presented below share a single source sample, sequenced in a study of T cells in severe cutaneous drug reactions. Bulk and single-cell libraries used iRepertoire multiplex PCR with TCR subtype-specific primers. TCRdb reprocessed the multiplex PCR reads and keeps a single row for each CDR3 protein, giving no DNA. Recorded here are about 10,000 distinct CDR3 sequences; the top ten clones represent 20% to 25%. The patients sequenced had a carbamazepine-induced Stevens-Johnson syndrome or toxic epidermal necrolysis reaction. Sequencing used cells from a skin blister. All receptors derive from a human donor with Stevens-Johnson syndrome, a severe cutaneous drug reaction.

Considering frequency, this clonotype is large. The J gene is TRBJ2-7, the V gene TRBV27; TCRdb names TRBD1, which stays unverified in the absence of DNA. The CDR3 has 15 amino acids. Per germline, CDR1 MNHEY and CDR2 SMNVEV (reference sequence). The CDR3 is CASSFGTGTGVEQYF.

This chain uses TRBV20-1 with TRBJ2-7; as DNA is missing, the TRBD2 call by TCRdb cannot be tested. The CDR3 runs 13 residues. Germline CDR1 reads DFQATT; CDR2 reads SNEGSKA (reference sequence). The CDR3 loop reads CSARQLAGLGQYF.

This rearrangement joins TRBV29-1 to TRBJ2-7; TCRdb picks TRBD2, but there is no DNA to check that call. The germline CDR1 and CDR2 sequences are SQVTM and ANQGSEA. The CDR3 runs to 15 residues. CDR3 amino acids: CSVEEITSAGYEQYF.

This sequence joins TRBV29-1 and TRBJ2-7; TCRdb's D call of TRBD2 is untestable without DNA. Per germline, CDR1 SQVTM and CDR2 ANQGSEA. The CDR3 has 14 amino acids. The CDR3 is CSVGTSGSLYEQYF.

This sequence joins TRBV29-1 and TRBJ2-3; TCRdb lists TRBD1, though no DNA is available to test this call. The CDR3 loop spans 14 amino acids. Germline-derived CDR1 and CDR2 are SQVTM and ANQGSEA. The CDR3 loop is CSVPNWTGGNTQYF.

The chain couples TRBV29-1 to TRBJ2-1; with no DNA, the TCRdb D assignment of TRBD1 cannot be verified. The CDR3 contains 13 residues. Per the germline V gene, CDR1 is SQVTM and CDR2 is ANQGSEA. The CDR3 spells CSVRIGGGNEQFF.

The chain is built from TRBV20-1 and TRBJ1-2; TCRdb's D call, TRBD1, is unchecked because there is no DNA. Germline V lookup: CDR1 DFQATT, CDR2 SNEGSKA (reference sequence). This CDR3 is built from 11 residues. CDR3 sequence: CSATGTEGYTF.

The V call is TRBV11-2, the J call TRBJ1-1; absent DNA, TCRdb's TRBD1 call cannot be checked. Germline V gene sequence: CDR1 SGHAT, CDR2 FQNNGV. The CDR3 totals 15 residues. CDR3 amino acids: CASSPSTGQNTEAFF. Combining the CDR3 with reference TRBV11-2 and TRBJ1-1 gives the whole variable domain EAGVAQSPRYKIIEKRQSVAFWCNPISGHATLYWYQQILGQGPKLLIQFQNNGVVDDSQLPKDRFSAERLKGVDSTLKIQPAKLEDSAVYLCASSPSTGQNTEAFFGQGTRLTVV.

J is TRBJ2-3 and V is TRBV29-1; TCRdb's D call, TRBD2, is unchecked because there is no DNA. Germline CDR1 SQVTM, CDR2 ANQGSEA. CDR3 length: 14 amino acids. The CDR3 sequence is CSSSGSIGTDTQYF.

Here the CDR3 reads CSAARSNEQFF. The chain recombines TRBV20-1 with TRBJ2-1; lacking DNA, the TRBD1 call made by TCRdb goes unchecked. CDR1 and CDR2 from the germline V gene are DFQATT and SNEGSKA (reference sequence). The CDR3 extends over 11 amino acids.

This chain links TRBV29-1 with TRBJ2-3; TCRdb indicates TRBD1, and absent DNA this call remains unverified. CDR1 is SQVTM and CDR2 is ANQGSEA in the germline V gene. The length of the CDR3 is 16 residues. The CDR3: CSVEEGNRASTDTQYF.

This clonotype shows up as medium-sized by frequency. The CDR3 spells CSVGQGVGYNEQFF. The genes are TRBV29-1 and TRBJ2-1; TCRdb lists TRBD1, though no DNA is available to test this call. Per germline, CDR1 SQVTM and CDR2 ANQGSEA. The CDR3 is 14 amino acids.

This clonotype shows up as medium-sized by frequency. The CDR3 here is CSARRTTGGTDTQYF. V usage is TRBV20-1 and J usage is TRBJ2-3; TCRdb reports TRBD2, a call that lacks DNA to check it against. CDR1 is DFQATT and CDR2 is SNEGSKA in the germline V gene (reference sequence). The CDR3 runs 15 residues.

The J gene is TRBJ2-5, the V gene TRBV20-1; absent DNA, TCRdb's TRBD2 call cannot be checked. The CDR3 has 16 residues. From germline, CDR1 is DFQATT and CDR2 SNEGSKA (reference sequence). The CDR3 sequence is CSASQLTGTSGETQYF.

The chain couples TRBV20-1 to TRBJ2-7. CDR3 length: 17 amino acids. Looked up from germline, CDR1 is DFQATT and CDR2 is SNEGSKA (reference sequence). CDR3 amino acids: CSARGSQMSQSIYEQYF.

The chain carries TRBV29-1 and TRBJ2-7. CDR1 is SQVTM, CDR2 ANQGSEA, per germline. CDR3 length: 13 amino acids. The CDR3 here is CSVELPASYEQYF.